This TCR beta chain was identified in a study of T cell repertoires in cytomegalovirus infection (dated by TCRdb to the late 2010s). For the study in its entirety: Recently identified HLA-C-restricted CMV epitopes, whose presentation resists viral immunomodulation, were targeted by peptide stimulations together with well-studied HLA-B-restricted epitopes. The HLA type of each donor mattered for the analysis, because public TCR beta signatures pointed to carriage of CMV infection along with the matching HLA type.

Summary of the overall study and its limitations: The ex vivo response was dominated by HLA-C-restricted CMV-specific TCR beta clonotypes, which also provided the single most frequent clonotype in two of eight donors. In both this cohort and an independent approximately 370-donor cohort, the cumulative frequency of public TCR beta family members distinguished carriers of CMV infection plus the relevant HLA type.

The intended sense of this specimen's treatment or condition label: in vitro stimulation with specific CMV peptide epitopes to enrich CMV-specific T cells. Sequencing was carried out with an Illumina HiSeq 1500. Using fastp trimming at Q25 and MiXCR clonotype assembly, TCRdb reanalyzed the public sequencing data and kept in-frame beta chains. Identical CDR3 proteins give one entry, which carries the most common genes and DNA. The sample contains approximately 310,000 distinct CDR3 sequences, around a quarter of them found a single time. The top ten clonotypes cover about 14% of the sample. The CDR3 numbers 16 residues from cysteine through phenylalanine. Only the CDR3 portion is preserved as DNA: 48 bases, with reading frame beginning at the first base. CDR1 and CDR2, looked up from the germline V gene, are LGHNA and YNFKEQ. From V the trimming removes 4 bases and from J it removes 2 bases, while the gene matches leave 9 bases of the junction unaccounted for.

As regards this clonotype: Its cognate antigen has yet to be identified. Base qualities are not recorded, but no much larger clone differs from it by a single base.

The sample in question was cultured PBMCs, obtained from culture after CMV antigen stimulation. This receptor chain uses TRBV4-2 and TRBJ2-5; 8 central bases correspond to TRBD2. The clonotype was recovered from a human donor in good health (CMV status not recorded). Some clones in this sample may be carry-over from other donors' samples. The DNA sequence is given as TGTGCCAGCAGCCGACTTAGCGGGAACGGACAAGAGACCCAGTACTTC. This translates into CASSRLSGNGQETQYF.